The 19 T cell receptor beta chains below were found in one sample sequenced in a study of beta chain features in type 1 diabetes. Every bit of the isolated RNA underwent reverse transcription, so sequencing read expressed TCRB transcripts. TCRdb's copy holds only in-frame clones and misses some; the assay was immunoSEQ multiplex PCR. The table shows approximately 330,000 clones, with about 10% occurring only once. Material for sequencing was naive CD4+ T cells from blood. The receptors stem from a woman between 25 and 40 years old in good health.

V and J are TRBV7-6 and TRBJ2-2; 7 nucleotides agree with TRBD1. Germline values: CDR1 SGHVS, CDR2 FNYEAQ. This CDR3 contains 15 residues. Losses at the gene ends were 4 bases for V and 5 bases for J; bases not matched to a gene: 7. CDR3 bases: TGTGCCAGCAGCTCCACAGGGGTTGAGACCGGGGAGCTGTTTTTT. It is translated as CASSSTGVETGELFF.

V gene TRBV18 combines with J gene TRBJ2-1, with D tentatively TRBD2 (7 bases). The CDR3 is 15 residues long. Germline V gene data show CDR1 as KGHSH and CDR2 as LQKENI. Trimming pared 2 bases from V and 7 bases from J, leaving 15 bases between. CDR3 in amino acids: CASSPSRGAQNEQFF. The CDR3, as DNA: TGTGCCAGCTCACCATCTCGGGGGGCCCAAAATGAGCAGTTCTTC.

This clone has more than one count but fewer than ten. The rearrangement links TRBV4-2 to TRBJ2-3; a possible D gene is TRBD2 (6 bases). This CDR3 comprises 17 residues. Germline CDR1 LGHNA, CDR2 YNFKEQ. With 0 bases removed from V and 0 bases from J, the gap between germline ends came to 13 bases. As DNA, the CDR3 is TGTGCCAGCAGCCAAGAACTAGGAGGGCCTAGCACAGATACGCAGTATTTT. Amino acids: CASSQELGGPSTDTQYF.

V and J are TRBV29-1 and TRBJ1-1; tentatively, D is TRBD1 (5 bases). Per germline, CDR1 SQVTM and CDR2 ANQGSEA. The germline V and J ends were trimmed by 5 bases and 1 base, with 14 bases remaining between them. The CDR3 runs 14 residues. CDR3 in DNA: TGCAGCGTTCGACAGCCCCAAAGGAACACTGAAGCTTTCTTT. It translates to CSVRQPQRNTEAFF.

This clone has only a few counts. V gene TRBV18 combines with J gene TRBJ2-6, with 7 bases fitting TRBD1. This CDR3 spans 16 amino acids. CDR1 is KGHSH, CDR2 LQKENI, per germline. V lost 3 bases to trimming and J lost 4 bases; unmatched junction nucleotides: 6. This CDR3 is CASSPPTGDGANVLTF. CDR3 nucleotides: TGTGCCAGCTCACCCCCCACAGGGGACGGGGCCAACGTCCTGACTTTC.

This clone was found a few times. The J gene is TRBJ2-1, the V gene TRBV7-2; 11 bases agree with TRBD2. The CDR3 spans 16 residues. With V trimmed by 3 bases and J by 7 bases, 8 bases remained unmatched. Germline assignment: CDR1 SGHTA and CDR2 FQGNSA. The CDR3 DNA follows: TGTGCCAGCAGCTTTCCGGGACTAGCGGTACGTAATGAGCAGTTCTTC. It is translated as CASSFPGLAVRNEQFF.

This clone has a handful of counts. The chain joins TRBV7-2 to TRBJ1-1; TRBD1 aligns across 8 bases. Germline CDR1 reads SGHTA; CDR2 reads FQGNSA. This CDR3 is 14 amino acids long. Trimming cost V 7 bases and J 3 bases; bases outside gene matches: 7. The CDR3 bases are TGTGCCAGCACCTTGGACAGGGCTGACACTGAAGCTTTCTTT. Residues: CASTLDRADTEAFF.

The chain recombines TRBV7-9 with TRBJ1-5; 7 bases agree with TRBD1. The CDR3 runs 13 residues. V lost 8 bases to trimming and J lost 6 bases; unmatched junction nucleotides: 7. CDR1 SEHNR and CDR2 FQNEAQ come from the germline V gene (reference sequence). The CDR3 reads CASSDRDLQPQHF. For the CDR3, the DNA is TGTGCCAGCTCAGACAGGGATCTTCAGCCCCAGCATTTT. Full variable domain (rest looked up from reference TRBV7-9 and TRBJ1-5): DTGVSQNPRHKITKRGQNVTFRCDPISEHNRLYWYRQTLGQGPEFLTYFQNEAQLEKSRLLSDRFSAERPKGSFSTLEIQRTEQGDSAMYLCASSDRDLQPQHFGDGTRLSIL.

The V call is TRBV11-2, the J call TRBJ1-4; D perhaps matches TRBD1 (6 bases). Trimming shortened V by 5 bases and J by 0 bases, and 13 bases separated the two germline ends. The germline V gene has CDR1 SGHAT and CDR2 FQNNGV. The CDR3 contains 16 residues. CDR3 DNA: TGTGCCAGCAGCGAAGGACAGCGAACAACTAATGAAAAACTGTTTTTT. Its protein product is CASSEGQRTTNEKLFF.

This clone was recorded a few times. The chain carries TRBV6-5 and TRBJ1-1, with 9 bases identical to TRBD1. The V and J ends lost 5 bases and 3 bases, in that order; junction bases with no gene match: 4. CDR1 is MNHEY and CDR2 is SVGAGI in the germline V gene. This CDR3 has 14 amino acids. CDR3: CASSRGQGHTEAFF. The DNA of the CDR3 is TGTGCCAGCAGTCGAGGACAGGGGCACACTGAAGCTTTCTTT.

The chain links TRBV4-3 to TRBJ2-1; TRBD2 matches 11 bases. This CDR3 has 15 amino acids. The junction had 9 bases not matched to a gene; V was cut back by 5 bases and J by 9 bases. Per germline, CDR1 LGHNA and CDR2 YSLEER. The CDR3 bases are TGCGCCAGCAGCGAAGCCGGGACTAGCGGCGGTGAGCAGTTCTTC. Amino acid sequence: CASSEAGTSGGEQFF.

This clone came up a few times. The CDR3 bases are TGTGCCAGCAGCTTGGCCGCAGGGGAAAGCCAGCCCCAGCATTTT. Its translation: CASSLAAGESQPQHF. V and J are TRBV5-8 and TRBJ1-5, with D perhaps matching TRBD1 (6 bases). CDR1 and CDR2 from the germline V gene are SGHTS and YDEGEE. The CDR3 consists of 15 residues. Trimming pared 0 bases from V and 7 bases from J, leaving 14 bases between.

J is TRBJ1-2 and V is TRBV29-1; TRBD1 matches 10 bases. The length of the CDR3 is 16 residues. The germline gives CDR1 SQVTM, CDR2 ANQGSEA. Germline trimming cut 6 bases from V and 0 bases from J; bases unmatched to any gene: 10. The DNA of the CDR3 is TGCAGCGTCGTAGACAGGGGGCGCGGGTCTAACTATGGCTACACCTTC. Translation: CSVVDRGRGSNYGYTF. Complete variable domain (other parts from reference TRBV29-1 and TRBJ1-2): SAVISQKPSRDICQRGTSLTIQCQVDSQVTMMFWYRQQPGQSLTLIATANQGSEATYESGFVIDKFPISRPNLTFSTLTVSNMSPEDSSIYLCSVVDRGRGSNYGYTFGSGTRLTVV.

The rearrangement uses TRBV7-9 and TRBJ2-1, with D perhaps TRBD1 (6 bases). CDR3 size: 14 residues. CDR1 and CDR2 (germline): SEHNR, FQNEAQ (reference sequence). V was shortened by 3 bases and J by 6 bases, with 12 bases between the two germline ends. For the CDR3, the DNA is TGTGCCAGCAGCTTGAGGCAGGGGTTCAATGAGCAGTTCTTC. Residues: CASSLRQGFNEQFF.

This clone was seen a handful of times. The V gene is TRBV18, the J gene TRBJ2-1, with D perhaps TRBD2 (6 bases). CDR3 size: 15 residues. CDR1 KGHSH and CDR2 LQKENI come from the germline V gene. Trimming took 3 bases from V and 5 from J, leaving 14 bases between them. CDR3 bases: TGTGCCAGCTCACCGGGCGCTAGCGATAACAATGAGCAGTTCTTC. This translates into CASSPGASDNNEQFF.

This clone was seen a few times. J is TRBJ1-2 and V is TRBV25-1; a possible D gene is TRBD1 (6 bases). This CDR3 has 15 residues. V lost 2 bases to trimming and J lost 4 bases, with 14 bases between them. The V gene's germline CDR1 is MGHDK and CDR2 SYGVNS. The CDR3 region is CASSEPTGSGYGYTF. The CDR3 DNA sequence: TGTGCCAGCAGTGAACCGACAGGTTCAGGCTATGGCTACACCTTC.

This clone occurred a few times. The chain recombines TRBV6-5 with TRBJ2-7; unclear D gene. V lost 0 bases to trimming and J lost 5 bases, with 11 bases between them. CDR1 is MNHEY and CDR2 is SVGAGI in the germline V gene. The CDR3 consists of 14 residues. The DNA for the CDR3 is TGTGCCAGCAGTTACTCAGTGGTTGAGCACGAGCAGTACTTC. The encoded protein is CASSYSVVEHEQYF.

This clone has a handful of counts. V gene TRBV2 combines with J gene TRBJ2-5; maybe TRBD1 (5 bases). The V gene lost 6 bases and the J gene lost 5 bases, with 7 bases spanning the gap. There are 11 residues in the CDR3. In germline, CDR1 is SNHLY, CDR2 FYNNEI. For the CDR3, the DNA is TGTGCCAGCAGATACAGGGAGACCCAGTACTTC. Its protein is CASRYRETQYF.

This clone has a handful of counts. The chain uses TRBV5-6 and TRBJ2-7, with D possibly matching TRBD1 (6 bases). The CDR3 sequence is 14 residues long. Between the trimmed V and J ends, which lost 1 base and 3 bases, there was a span of 11 bases. From germline, CDR1 is SGHDT and CDR2 YYEEEE. CDR3 DNA sequence: TGTGCCAGCAGCTTGATTGGACAGAACTACGAGCAGTACTTC. Translating it yields CASSLIGQNYEQYF.